The entry below gives a single T cell receptor (beta chain) sequence along with its context. Trimming took off 3 bases at V and 1 base at J, with 7 bases between the two ends. Germline V gene sequence: CDR1 SGHAT, CDR2 FQNNGV. The CDR3 has 14 residues. This sample stems from a study of blood T cell repertoires in COVID-19. The protocol was immunoSEQ multiplex PCR, while the TCRdb copy is restricted to in-frame clones and leaves out a portion. The repertoire holds 200,000 to 300,000 clones, 70% to 90% seen once, with about 2.9% in the top ten. This sequence was found in a woman in her 30s who had recovered from COVID-19. Sequencing was done on a sample of peripheral blood. This chain links TRBV11-2 with TRBJ1-3, with no clear D. In DNA form, the CDR3 reads TGTGCCAGCAGCTTTCAGGCTTCTGGAAACACCATATATTTT. Protein sequence: CASSFQASGNTIYF.